This passage covers 29 T cell receptor beta chains from one sample sequenced in a study of blood T cell repertoires in COVID-19. Profiling relied on immunoSEQ multiplex PCR, and the TCRdb table lists in-frame clones only, not all of them. The sample yields approximately 400,000 clones, roughly 88% seen once. The specimen sequenced was peripheral blood. The receptor source for this set is a woman aged 45-59 years with COVID-19, enrolled during active disease.

On this clone itself: The same CDR3 arises from other DNA sequences in this sample as well. The chain recombines TRBV12-3 or TRBV12-4 with TRBJ2-7; no clear D gene. The CDR3 sequence is 12 residues long. V gave up 3 bases and J gave up 4 bases, with 7 bases separating them. The CDR3 here is CASSLTRYEQYF. The CDR3 DNA is TGTGCCAGCAGTTTGACCAGGTACGAGCAGTACTTC.

The chain links TRBV5-4 to TRBJ2-3; weak D call: TRBD2 (5 bases). Germline lookup yields CDR1 SGHNT and CDR2 YYREEE (reference sequence). Deletions cut 0 bases from V and 5 bases from J, with 16 bases between. This CDR3 has 16 residues. CDR3 nucleotides: TGTGCCAGCAGCTTGGAGGCAGGACCGGCGGGAGATACGCAGTATTTT. Translation: CASSLEAGPAGDTQYF.

The chain joins TRBV19 to TRBJ2-5; 10 nucleotides align to TRBD1. CDR3 length equals 12 residues. Losses at the gene ends were 7 bases for V and 5 bases for J; bases not matched to a gene: 1. Germline assignment: CDR1 LNHDA and CDR2 SQIVND (reference sequence). This CDR3 reads CASMDRGETQYF. The DNA for the CDR3 is TGTGCCAGTATGGACAGGGGGGAGACCCAGTACTTC. Full variable domain (missing parts from reference TRBV19 and TRBJ2-5): DGGITQSPKYLFRKEGQNVTLSCEQNLNHDAMYWYRQDPGQGLRLIYYSQIVNDFQKGDIAEGYSVSREKKESFPLTVTSAQKNPTAFYLCASMDRGETQYFGPGTRLLVL.

The V and J genes are TRBV27 and TRBJ2-2, with D perhaps matching TRBD1 (6 bases). CDR3 length equals 15 residues. With 8 bases removed from V and 4 bases from J, the gap between germline ends came to 17 bases. Germline lookup yields CDR1 MNHEY and CDR2 SMNVEV (reference sequence). The CDR3 reads CASYPWGTPTGELFF. In DNA, the CDR3 is TGTGCCAGCTATCCCTGGGGGACACCCACCGGGGAGCTGTTTTTT.

V usage is TRBV30 and J usage is TRBJ1-1, with 10 bases identical to TRBD1. This CDR3 has 12 residues. Per germline, CDR1 GTSNPN and CDR2 SVGIG (reference sequence). V was clipped by 5 bases and J by 7 bases; unmatched bases: 4. The CDR3 spells CAWGTGVGEAFF. The CDR3 bases are TGTGCCTGGGGGACAGGGGTGGGTGAAGCTTTCTTT.

The V and J genes are TRBV6-5 and TRBJ1-5; the D is unclear. The CDR3 covers 14 residues. Germline assignment: CDR1 MNHEY and CDR2 SVGAGI. The germline V and J ends were trimmed by 5 bases and 5 bases, with 13 bases remaining between them. The CDR3 DNA is TGTGCCAGCAGTACCTCTTCCGCGGATCAGCCCCAGCATTTT. Its translation: CASSTSSADQPQHF.

J is TRBJ1-1 and V is TRBV18; maybe TRBD1 (5 bases). Germline V gives CDR1 KGHSH, CDR2 LQKENI. V gave up 2 bases and J gave up 10 bases, with 20 bases separating them. The CDR3 has 15 amino acids. The CDR3 bases are TGTGCCAGCTCACCAGCGGGGGGTCCCCCGAGGATAGCTTTCTTT. Its protein product is CASSPAGGPPRIAFF.

The rearrangement joins TRBV5-4 to TRBJ1-2; D unclear. The CDR3 covers 14 residues. From germline, CDR1 is SGHNT and CDR2 YYREEE (reference sequence). Trimming took 0 bases from V and 4 from J, leaving 10 bases between them. The CDR3 loop reads CASSLDPAGYGYTF. CDR3 nucleotide sequence: TGTGCCAGCAGCTTGGATCCGGCGGGCTATGGCTACACCTTC.

V is TRBV11-2 and J is TRBJ2-7; tentative D call: TRBD1 (6 bases). CDR3 length: 13 amino acids. The V end was cut by 5 bases, the J end by 7 bases, with 15 bases between. The germline CDR1 and CDR2 sequences are SGHAT and FQNNGV. Here the CDR3 DNA reads TGTGCCAGCAGCAAAGACAGGTCAGGGGAGCAGTACTTC. Protein product: CASSKDRSGEQYF.

J is TRBJ1-5 and V is TRBV10-2; D is perhaps TRBD1 (6 bases). V dropped 5 bases and J dropped 7 bases, with 18 bases sitting between them. Germline CDR1 WSHSY, CDR2 SAAADI. There are 15 residues in the CDR3. This CDR3 reads CASSRSLLQGQPQHF. The CDR3 bases are TGCGCCAGCAGTCGATCCCTTTTACAGGGACAGCCCCAGCATTTT.

The V gene is TRBV4-1, the J gene TRBJ1-5; the match to TRBD1 covers 8 bases. The germline CDR1 and CDR2 sequences are MGHRA and YSYEKL. After removal of 4 bases from V and 4 bases from J, the junction contained 9 bases not matched to a gene. This CDR3 region has 16 residues. CDR3 amino acids: CASSPNPGTGNQPQHF. CDR3 nucleotides: TGCGCCAGCAGCCCCAATCCGGGGACAGGAAATCAGCCCCAGCATTTT.

CDR3 nucleotide sequence: TGTGCCAGCAGTGCGGGGGTTTGGGTCTCTGGGGCCAACGTCCTGACTTTC. Translation: CASSAGVWVSGANVLTF. The J gene is TRBJ2-6, the V gene TRBV6-1, with D possibly matching TRBD2 (6 bases). The V gene's germline CDR1 is MNHNS and CDR2 SASEGT. V was shortened by 4 bases and J by 0 bases, with 13 bases between the two germline ends. This CDR3 spans 17 amino acids.

This chain joins TRBV3-1 (or the pseudogene TRBV3-2) and TRBJ2-7; D ambiguous. This CDR3 contains 15 residues. CDR1 is LGHDT and CDR2 is YNNKEL in the germline V gene (reference sequence). The V and J ends lost 0 bases and 3 bases respectively, with 12 bases between them. The CDR3 bases are TGTGCCAGCAGCCAAGATAACAGACGTAACTACGAGCAGTACTTC. Translating it yields CASSQDNRRNYEQYF.

The chain recombines TRBV6-6 with TRBJ1-1; D unclear. V was clipped by 5 bases and J by 11 bases, with 30 bases between them. The CDR3 consists of 17 residues. The V gene's germline CDR1 is MNHNY and CDR2 SVGAGI (reference sequence). The CDR3 loop reads CASSPSLLDIAVPRAFF. The CDR3 DNA sequence: TGTGCCAGCAGTCCGTCCCTACTCGATATCGCCGTCCCACGGGCTTTCTTT.

The CDR3 loop is CASSRTVNTEAFF. In DNA, the CDR3 is TGTGCCAGCAGTCGGACAGTCAACACTGAAGCTTTCTTT. This rearrangement joins TRBV11-1 to TRBJ1-1; a weak D match, TRBD1 (6 bases). This CDR3 comprises 13 residues. CDR1 is SGHAT, CDR2 FQDESV, per germline (reference sequence). Trimming cost V 6 bases and J 2 bases, with 10 bases left between them.

This clone has a handful of counts. This chain connects TRBV7-9 to TRBJ1-5; D perhaps matches TRBD1 (5 bases). CDR3 size: 15 residues. Germline assignment: CDR1 SEHNR and CDR2 FQNEAQ (reference sequence). V was pared by 2 bases and J by 7 bases, with 15 bases between. Here the CDR3 DNA reads TGTGCCAGCAGCTTATGGGGCAGGGAAGACCAGCCCCAGCATTTT. This encodes CASSLWGREDQPQHF.

The gene calls are TRBV5-1 and TRBJ1-2; D is perhaps TRBD1 (5 bases). The CDR3 runs to 15 residues. Between the trimmed V and J ends, which lost 0 bases and 3 bases, there was a span of 12 bases. Germline lookup yields CDR1 SGHRS and CDR2 YFSETQ. CDR3 bases: TGCGCCAGCAGCTTGGCCGGCAGGGAAGACTATGGCTACACCTTC. Translation: CASSLAGREDYGYTF.

V is TRBV27 and J is TRBJ2-7; a weak D match, TRBD1 (6 bases). The V gene's germline CDR1 is MNHEY and CDR2 SMNVEV (reference sequence). CDR3 size: 13 residues. Between the trimmed V and J ends, which lost 9 bases and 0 bases, there was a span of 12 bases. CDR3 DNA: TGTGCCAGTTGTGACAGGCACTCCTACGAGCAGTACTTC. Amino acids: CASCDRHSYEQYF.

With regard to this clone: Other DNA sequences from this sample encode an identical CDR3 as well. The V and J genes are TRBV29-1 and TRBJ1-2; no reliable D call. CDR3 length: 12 amino acids. V was trimmed by 3 bases and J by 8 bases, leaving 13 bases between them. Germline V gives CDR1 SQVTM, CDR2 ANQGSEA. For the CDR3, the DNA is TGCAGCGTTGAGGACCGGGGAAGCGGCTACACCTTC. It specifies CSVEDRGSGYTF.

This clone was found once. The chain joins TRBV6-2 or TRBV6-3 to TRBJ1-4; D is undetermined. The CDR3 is 13 residues long. Germline V CDR1 and CDR2: MNHEY, SVGEGT. V was pared by 5 bases and J by 4 bases, with 8 bases between. Written as DNA, the CDR3 is TGTGCCAGCAGTGGCTACAGTAATGAAAAACTGTTTTTT. Encoded protein: CASSGYSNEKLFF.

The chain has TRBV5-1 and TRBJ2-6; tentatively, D is TRBD2 (5 bases). This CDR3 comprises 16 residues. Trimming took off 0 bases at V and 2 bases at J, with 9 bases between the two ends. Germline-derived CDR1 and CDR2 are SGHRS and YFSETQ. In nucleotides, the CDR3 is TGCGCCAGCAGCTTGGGCGGGCGGACTGGGGCCAACGTCCTGACTTTC. This encodes CASSLGGRTGANVLTF.

The CDR3 sequence is CASSSDRAAFF. The CDR3 nucleotides are TGCGCCAGCAGCTCTGACAGGGCGGCTTTCTTT. The chain couples TRBV5-1 to TRBJ1-1; 7 nucleotides align to TRBD1. The CDR3 has 11 amino acids. Germline CDR1 is SGHRS and CDR2 is YFSETQ. V gave up 3 bases and J gave up 11 bases; unmatched junction bases: 4.

The chain has TRBV30 and TRBJ2-3, with TRBD1 identical over 10 bases. V gave up 2 bases and J gave up 14 bases; unmatched junction bases: 4. The CDR3 is made up of 11 amino acids. Germline V gene lookup returns CDR1 GTSNPN and CDR2 SVGIG (reference sequence). The CDR3 is CAWSPGQGRYF. The CDR3 DNA reads as TGTGCCTGGAGTCCGGGACAGGGGCGGTATTTT.

The V gene is TRBV4-1, the J gene TRBJ2-7; 12 bases align to TRBD1. The CDR3 runs 18 residues. The germline V gene has CDR1 MGHRA and CDR2 YSYEKL. The V and J ends lost 5 bases and 5 bases, in that order; junction bases with no gene match: 16. CDR3 nucleotides: TGCGCCAGCAGCTCGGTTTATACGGGACAGGGGGCGACCCACGAGCAGTACTTC. Residues: CASSSVYTGQGATHEQYF.

Note on this clone: The same CDR3 arises from other DNA sequences in this sample as well. The chain uses TRBV6-5 and TRBJ1-4; D possibly corresponds to TRBD1 (5 bases). CDR1 is MNHEY and CDR2 is SVGAGI in the germline V gene. Trimming stripped 0 bases from V and 5 bases from J, with 10 bases between. CDR3 length: 15 amino acids. In nucleotides, the CDR3 is TGTGCCAGCAGTTACTCGAGGCAGGGAAATGAAAAACTGTTTTTT. Its protein is CASSYSRQGNEKLFF.

This sequence joins TRBV7-9 and TRBJ1-4, with D possibly being TRBD1 (5 bases). The CDR3 consists of 16 residues. Germline values: CDR1 SEHNR, CDR2 FQNEAQ (reference sequence). Deletions cut 3 bases from V and 0 bases from J, with 11 bases between. CDR3 sequence (DNA): TGTGCCAGCAGCTTCCGGGGGACTTCAACTAATGAAAAACTGTTTTTT. This gives the protein CASSFRGTSTNEKLFF.

This clone was found once. The chain is built from TRBV5-5 and TRBJ2-2; D might be TRBD2 (5 bases). This CDR3 is built from 16 residues. V was clipped by 5 bases and J by 1 base, with 15 bases between them. Germline V lookup: CDR1 SGHKS, CDR2 YYEKEE (reference sequence). The CDR3 nucleotides read TGTGCCAGCAGTATACCGGGTCGGGGGAACACCGGGGAGCTGTTTTTT. It specifies CASSIPGRGNTGELFF. The complete variable domain, with remaining parts taken from reference TRBV5-5 and TRBJ2-2, reads DAGVTQSPTHLIKTRGQQVTLRCSPISGHKSVSWYQQVLGQGPQFIFQYYEKEERGRGNFPDRFSARQFPNYSSELNVNALLLGDSALYLCASSIPGRGNTGELFFGEGSRLTVL.

The sample holds one count of this clone. This sequence joins TRBV5-1 and TRBJ2-5, with 12 bases fitting TRBD2. CDR3 length: 16 residues. Germline V lookup: CDR1 SGHRS, CDR2 YFSETQ. The V and J ends lost 4 bases and 1 base, in that order; junction bases with no gene match: 5. CDR3: CASSRTSGAFQETQYF. CDR3 nucleotides: TGCGCCAGCAGCCGGACTAGCGGGGCCTTCCAAGAGACCCAGTACTTC.

The chain has TRBV11-2 and TRBJ1-1; D gene unclear. The length of the CDR3 is 13 residues. Germline loops: CDR1 SGHAT, CDR2 FQNNGV. Trimming left V 4 bases short and J 4 bases short, with 10 bases between. In DNA, the CDR3 is TGTGCCAGCAGCTCCCGAGAGGGCACTGAAGCTTTCTTT. Translated, it gives CASSSREGTEAFF.